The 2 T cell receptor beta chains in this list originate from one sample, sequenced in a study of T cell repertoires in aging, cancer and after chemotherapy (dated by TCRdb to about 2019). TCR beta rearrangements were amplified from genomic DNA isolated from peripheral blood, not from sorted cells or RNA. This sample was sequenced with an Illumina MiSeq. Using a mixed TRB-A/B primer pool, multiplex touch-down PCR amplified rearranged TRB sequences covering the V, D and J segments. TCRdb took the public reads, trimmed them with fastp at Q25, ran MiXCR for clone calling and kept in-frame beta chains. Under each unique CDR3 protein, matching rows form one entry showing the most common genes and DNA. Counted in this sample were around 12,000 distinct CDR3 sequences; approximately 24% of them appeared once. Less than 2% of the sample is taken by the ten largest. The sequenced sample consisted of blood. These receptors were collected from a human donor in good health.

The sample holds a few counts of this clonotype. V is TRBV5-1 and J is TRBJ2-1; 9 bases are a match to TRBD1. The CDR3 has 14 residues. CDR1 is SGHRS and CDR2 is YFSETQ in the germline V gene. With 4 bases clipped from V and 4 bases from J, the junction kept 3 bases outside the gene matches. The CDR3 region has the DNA TGCGCCAGCAGCGACGGACAGGGGTACAATGAGCAGTTCTTC. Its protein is CASSDGQGYNEQFF.

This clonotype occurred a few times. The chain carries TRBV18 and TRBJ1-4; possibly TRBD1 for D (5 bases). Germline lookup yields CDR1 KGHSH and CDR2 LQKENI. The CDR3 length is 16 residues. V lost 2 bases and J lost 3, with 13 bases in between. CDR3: CASSPANAGANEKLFF. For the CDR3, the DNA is TGTGCCAGCTCACCAGCAAACGCGGGGGCTAATGAAAAACTGTTTTTT.